Listed here is a single TCR beta chain. Germline V lookup: CDR1 MDHEN, CDR2 SYDVKM. The CDR3 totals 14 residues. V shed 5 bases and J 3 bases; nucleotides not matched to a gene: 0. Sequencing was performed with immunoSEQ multiplex PCR; in TCRdb, only in-frame clones are kept and a portion is missing. The sample lists roughly 110,000 clones; about nine tenths were seen once. The sample belongs to a study of cytomegalovirus exposure and HLA in healthy donors. The receptor was derived from a woman younger than 30 in good health and CMV-seropositive. Sample: PBMCs. The chain carries TRBV28 and TRBJ2-7, with 14 bases identical to TRBD2. The CDR3 sequence is CASSGLAGGYEQYF. The CDR3 DNA reads as TGTGCCAGCAGTGGACTAGCGGGGGGCTACGAGCAGTACTTC. The variable domain in full, with the rest retrieved from reference TRBV28 and TRBJ2-7, is DVKVTQSSRYLVKRTGEKVFLECVQDMDHENMFWYRQDPGLGLRLIYFSYDVKMKEKGDIPEGYSVSREKKERFSLILESASTNQTSMYLCASSGLAGGYEQYFGPGTRLTVT.